Below, one T cell receptor (beta chain) is given with its context. Authors' processing steps: Researchers report that nucleated cell counts were estimated from reference gene primer amplification. TCRdb's copy holds only in-frame clones and misses some; the assay was immunoSEQ multiplex PCR. That table supplies the V and J calls and clone size; D and trimming were determined from the DNA. The sample lists about 190,000 clones, roughly 80% occurring once. This sample stems from a study of blood T cell repertoires in COVID-19. Study-level background: The United States, Italy and Spain supplied acute and convalescent COVID-19 samples. Sample material is recorded as cDNA or gDNA derived from T cells, B-cell-depleted T cells, or PBMCs.

The CDR3 runs to 18 residues. Germline CDR1 and CDR2: SGHDN and FVKESK. J was trimmed by 0 bases and V by 4 bases; bases with no gene match: 11. The rearrangement links TRBV14 to TRBJ1-1, with TRBD1 matching over 10 bases. Sequences were obtained from peripheral blood. The TCR originated in a man between 45 and 60 years old who had recovered from COVID-19. The CDR3 nucleotides read TGTGCCAGCAGCCTAATCGGGACAGGGGTTTGGGTGAACACTGAAGCTTTCTTT. Protein sequence: CASSLIGTGVWVNTEAFF. Together with reference TRBV14 and TRBJ1-1, the CDR3 gives the full variable domain: EAGVTQFPSHSVIEKGQTVTLRCDPISGHDNLYWYRRVMGKEIKFLLHFVKESKQDESGMPNNRFLAERTGGTYSTLKVQPAELEDSGVYFCASSLIGTGVWVNTEAFFGQGTRLTVV.